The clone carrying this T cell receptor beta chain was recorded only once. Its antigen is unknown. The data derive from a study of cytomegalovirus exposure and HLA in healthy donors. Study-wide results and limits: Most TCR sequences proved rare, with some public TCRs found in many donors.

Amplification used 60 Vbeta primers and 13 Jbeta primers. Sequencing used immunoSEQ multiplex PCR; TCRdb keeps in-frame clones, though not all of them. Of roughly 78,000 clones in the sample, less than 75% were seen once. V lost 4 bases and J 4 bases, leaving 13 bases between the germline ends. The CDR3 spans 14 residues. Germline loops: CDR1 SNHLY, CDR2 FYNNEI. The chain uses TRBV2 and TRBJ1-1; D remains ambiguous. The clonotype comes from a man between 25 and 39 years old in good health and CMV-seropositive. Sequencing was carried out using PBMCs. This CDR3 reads CASSVYGEGTEAFF. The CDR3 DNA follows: TGTGCCAGCAGTGTATATGGGGAGGGCACTGAAGCTTTCTTT. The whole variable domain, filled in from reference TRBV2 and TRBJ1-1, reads EPEVTQTPSHQVTQMGQEVILRCVPISNHLYFYWYRQILGQKVEFLVSFYNNEISEKSEIFDDQFSVERPDGSNFTLKIRSTKLEDSAMYFCASSVYGEGTEAFFGQGTRLTVV.